Reported below is one T cell receptor beta chain. Its binding antigen is unknown. Nothing much larger sits one base from this clone, and base qualities are not available. CDR3 length: 14 amino acids, cysteine to phenylalanine. Solely the CDR3 DNA is kept, with 42 bases framed from the first base. Trimming accounts for 8 bases at V and 4 bases at J, while the number of junction bases matched to no gene is 6. CDR1 and CDR2, per the germline V gene (reference sequence), are SEHNR and FQNEAQ. The data were obtained in a study of shared clonotypes between healthy human individuals (dated by TCRdb to 2018 to 2021). For the study in its entirety: The cohort comprised a couple of women and three men aged 18 to 49 years. For each donor, CD4 naive and CD4 memory were each given three plates, CD8 naive was given two plates, and CD8 memory was given one plate. To estimate repertoire size and how much clonotypes are shared between individuals, the study performed deep sequencing of blood TCR repertoires from a handful of healthy adults. Different laboratories and diverse techniques were used to prepare libraries and sequence TCR repertoires, to increase sequencing depth and limit assay-specific biases. Between about 0.8 and 9 billion PBMCs per donor were obtained by leukapheresis. What the work shows at the level of the full study, not this receptor alone: Sampling was limited to blood, and TCR repertoires in tissue likely differ from TCR repertoires in blood. Pairwise subsampling led to the expectation that sequencing depth would affect the degree of clonotype sharing among donors. Because the study included only a small number of donors, the genetic and exposure-history diversity represented was limited. Compared with non-shared clonotypes, clonotypes shared by all four sorted-subset donors had higher generation probabilities. Larger estimated clonotype richness was generally found for naive subsets than for memory subsets. When a handful of donors were compared, the shared fraction of clonotypes was around 4.6% for naive CD4, roughly 3.3% for naive CD8, roughly 2.5% for memory CD4, and about 0.36% for memory CD8. Rarefaction of sorted-subset datasets indicated incomplete sequencing despite the large sequencing depth.

The donors were healthy, HIV-negative adults who had no recently reported acute infections or vaccinations. Every donor was a Caucasian adult living in Nashville, Tennessee, USA. CD4+ T cells were enriched through magnetic negative selection, after which naive cells were positively selected on CD45RA and the remaining negative fraction served as the memory subset. Blood was collected by leukapheresis, and PBMCs were isolated by Ficoll-Histopaque density gradient centrifugation and then cryopreserved in liquid nitrogen vapor phase. Analytical flow cytometry was used to check the purity and quantity of each magnetically sorted T cell population. Genomic DNA was isolated from every sorted fraction and measured by UV absorbance on a Nanodrop 2000c. TCR CDR3 regions were amplified from genomic DNA by multiplex PCR using the deep immunoSEQ assay. Genomic DNA extracted from each cell subset was distributed evenly over all wells of several immunoSEQ 96-well plates, and each plate served as one replicate. For sorted subsets, 200 to 250 ng of genomic DNA, equivalent to around 31,000 T cell genomes, went into each replicate PCR. Purified libraries were quantified with a Qubit 3.0 fluorometer, sized on a Bioanalyzer 2100, and re-quantified with the KAPA Library Quantification kit. Each immunoSEQ 96-well plate was sequenced on its own single-read 150-cycle Illumina NextSeq 550 flow cell. As for the original processing: Because only junctional sequences without quality scores were contained in the immunoSEQ output, filtering matching that applied to full-length reads could not be performed. To assign V/J genes and CDR3, sequences were annotated against IMGT germline references using PyIR, a Python wrapper for IgBLAST v1.9. Reads were filtered out if the reads had weak V/J assignments (E-value above 1e-6), no CDR3, stop codons, out-of-frame junctions, or ambiguous translated residues. A V3J clonotype was defined by an identical inferred V gene, J gene, and CDR3 amino acid sequence. Percentage overlap between repertoires was computed as shared unique clonotypes divided by the size of the smaller repertoire. RTK rarefaction, the Chao1 estimator, and Recon v2.1 estimates of unobserved clonotypes were used to assess repertoire richness. Generation probabilities were computed with OLGA for all TCRbeta clonotypes obtained by the gDNA method from a handful of donors. The table comes from immuneACCESS by way of TCRdb, which keeps in-frame sequences with V and J called. Part of the clones is missing from these tables; in studies checked, under half for an unresolved V gene and the rest for unknown reasons. That table supplies the V and J calls and clone size; D and trimming were determined from the DNA. A total of some 1,400,000 clones appear in this sample, more than 95% of them only once. About 1.2% of the sample belongs to the ten largest clones.

This receptor was taken from a young man in good health. Recombination connected TRBV7-9 to TRBJ2-1, and 9 junction bases match TRBD1. The sample taken for sequencing was naive CD4+ T cells sorted from blood. The cell subset or site label, as the study defines it: CD45RA+ positively selected. The DNA is as follows: TGTGCCAGCCTCCCGGGACAGGGATACAATGAGCAGTTCTTC. Translated, it reads CASLPGQGYNEQFF.